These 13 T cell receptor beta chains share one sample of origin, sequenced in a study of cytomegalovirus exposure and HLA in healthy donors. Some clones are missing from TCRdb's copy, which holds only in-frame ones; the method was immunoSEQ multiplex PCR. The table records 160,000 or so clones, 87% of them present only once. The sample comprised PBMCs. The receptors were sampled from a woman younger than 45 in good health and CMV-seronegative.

The CDR3 is CAWSPDEETQYF. The CDR3 DNA reads as TGTGCCTGGAGCCCCGATGAGGAGACCCAGTACTTC. V is TRBV30 and J is TRBJ2-5, with D unresolved. The CDR3 extends over 12 amino acids. V gave up 3 bases and J gave up 5 bases, with 10 bases separating them. The V gene's germline CDR1 is GTSNPN and CDR2 SVGIG (reference sequence).

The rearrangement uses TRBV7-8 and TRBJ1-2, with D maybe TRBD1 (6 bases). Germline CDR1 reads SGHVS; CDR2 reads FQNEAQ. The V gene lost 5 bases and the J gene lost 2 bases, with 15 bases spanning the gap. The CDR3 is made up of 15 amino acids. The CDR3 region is CASSRTDRPNYGYTF. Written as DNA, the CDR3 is TGTGCCAGCAGCCGCACAGACAGGCCCAACTATGGCTACACCTTC.

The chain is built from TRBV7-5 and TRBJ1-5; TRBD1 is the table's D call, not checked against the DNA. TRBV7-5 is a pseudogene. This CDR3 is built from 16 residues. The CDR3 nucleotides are TGTGCCAGAAGCACGCCGACAGGGGGCCCCAATCAGCCCCAGCATTTT. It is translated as CARSTPTGGPNQPQHF.

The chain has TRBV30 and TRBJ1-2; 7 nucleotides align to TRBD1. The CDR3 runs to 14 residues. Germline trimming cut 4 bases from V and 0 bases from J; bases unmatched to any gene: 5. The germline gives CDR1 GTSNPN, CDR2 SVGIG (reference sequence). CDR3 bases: TGTGCCTGGATAGGGGGCGATACTAACTATGGCTACACCTTC. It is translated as CAWIGGDTNYGYTF.

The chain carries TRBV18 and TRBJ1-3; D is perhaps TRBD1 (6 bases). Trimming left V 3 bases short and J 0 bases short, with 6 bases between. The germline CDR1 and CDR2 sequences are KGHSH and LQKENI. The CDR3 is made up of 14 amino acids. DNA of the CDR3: TGTGCCAGCTCACCGGACAGCTCTGGAAACACCATATATTTT. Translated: CASSPDSSGNTIYF.

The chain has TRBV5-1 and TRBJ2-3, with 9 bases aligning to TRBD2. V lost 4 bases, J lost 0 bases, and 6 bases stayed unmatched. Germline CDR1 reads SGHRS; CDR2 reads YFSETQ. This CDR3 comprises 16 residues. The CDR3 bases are TGCGCCAGCAGCGCCGTGCTAGCGGGGAGCACAGATACGCAGTATTTT. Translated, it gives CASSAVLAGSTDTQYF. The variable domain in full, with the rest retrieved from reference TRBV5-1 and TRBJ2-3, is KAGVTQTPRYLIKTRGQQVTLSCSPISGHRSVSWYQQTPGQGLQFLFEYFSETQRNKGNFPGRFSGRQFSNSRSEMNVSTLELGDSALYLCASSAVLAGSTDTQYFGPGTRLTVL.

The CDR3 DNA follows: TGCGCCAGCAGCTTCTTGACCGGGGGGGACTATGGCTACACCTTC. Amino acids: CASSFLTGGDYGYTF. The chain employs TRBV5-1 and TRBJ1-2, with D perhaps TRBD1 (5 bases). Trimming cost V 2 bases and J 3 bases, with 14 bases left between them. The CDR3 contains 15 residues. Germline V lookup: CDR1 SGHRS, CDR2 YFSETQ.

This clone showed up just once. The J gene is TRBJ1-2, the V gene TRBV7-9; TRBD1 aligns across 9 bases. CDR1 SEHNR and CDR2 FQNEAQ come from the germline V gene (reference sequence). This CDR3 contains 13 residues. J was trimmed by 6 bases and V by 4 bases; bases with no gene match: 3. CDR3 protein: CASSWGQGNGYTF. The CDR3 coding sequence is TGTGCCAGCAGCTGGGGACAGGGTAATGGCTACACCTTC.

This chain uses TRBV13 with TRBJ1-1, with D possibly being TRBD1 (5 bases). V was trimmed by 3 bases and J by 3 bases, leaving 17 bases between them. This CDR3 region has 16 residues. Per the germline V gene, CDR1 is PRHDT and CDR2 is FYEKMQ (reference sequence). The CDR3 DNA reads TGTGCCAGCAGCTTTTCGCTGGACACGTGGGACACTGAAGCTTTCTTT. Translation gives CASSFSLDTWDTEAFF.

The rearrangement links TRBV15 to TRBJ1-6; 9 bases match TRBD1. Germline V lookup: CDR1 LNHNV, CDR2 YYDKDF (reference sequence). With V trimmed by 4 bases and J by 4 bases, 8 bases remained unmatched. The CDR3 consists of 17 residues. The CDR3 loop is CATSNQAGTGYNSPLHF. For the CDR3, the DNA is TGTGCCACCAGCAACCAAGCCGGGACAGGGTATAATTCACCCCTCCACTTT. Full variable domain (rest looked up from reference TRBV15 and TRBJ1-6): DAMVIQNPRYQVTQFGKPVTLSCSQTLNHNVMYWYQQKSSQAPKLLFHYYDKDFNNEADTPDNFQSRRPNTSFCFLDIRSPGLGDTAMYLCATSNQAGTGYNSPLHFGNGTRLTVT.

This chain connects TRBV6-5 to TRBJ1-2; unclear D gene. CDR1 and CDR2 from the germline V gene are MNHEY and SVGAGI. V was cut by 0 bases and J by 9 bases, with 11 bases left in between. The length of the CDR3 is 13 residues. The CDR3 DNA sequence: TGTGCCAGCAGTTACTCTGTCCGGGAGCGCTACACCTTC. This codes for CASSYSVRERYTF.

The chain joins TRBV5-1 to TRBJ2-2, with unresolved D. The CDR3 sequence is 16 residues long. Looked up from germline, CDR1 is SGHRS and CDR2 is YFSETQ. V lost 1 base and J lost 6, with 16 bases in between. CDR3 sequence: CASSLTTDISAGELFF. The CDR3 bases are TGCGCCAGCAGCTTGACCACAGACATCTCAGCCGGGGAGCTGTTTTTT.

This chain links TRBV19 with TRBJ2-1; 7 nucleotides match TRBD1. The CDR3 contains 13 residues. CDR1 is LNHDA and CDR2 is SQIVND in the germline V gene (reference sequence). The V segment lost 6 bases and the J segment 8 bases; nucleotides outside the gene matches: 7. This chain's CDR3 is CASSKGQYDEQFF. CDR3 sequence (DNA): TGTGCCAGTAGCAAGGGACAGTACGATGAGCAGTTCTTC. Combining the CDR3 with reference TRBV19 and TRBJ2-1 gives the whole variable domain DGGITQSPKYLFRKEGQNVTLSCEQNLNHDAMYWYRQDPGQGLRLIYYSQIVNDFQKGDIAEGYSVSREKKESFPLTVTSAQKNPTAFYLCASSKGQYDEQFFGPGTRLTVL.